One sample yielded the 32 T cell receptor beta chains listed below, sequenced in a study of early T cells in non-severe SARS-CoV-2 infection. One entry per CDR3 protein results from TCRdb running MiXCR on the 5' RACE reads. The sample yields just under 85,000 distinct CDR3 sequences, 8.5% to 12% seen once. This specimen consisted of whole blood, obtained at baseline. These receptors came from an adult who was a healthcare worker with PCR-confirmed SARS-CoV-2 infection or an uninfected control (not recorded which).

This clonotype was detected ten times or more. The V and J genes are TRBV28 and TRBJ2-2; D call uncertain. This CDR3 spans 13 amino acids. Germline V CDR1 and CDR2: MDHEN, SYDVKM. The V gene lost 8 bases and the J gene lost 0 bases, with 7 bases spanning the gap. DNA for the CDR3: TGTGCCAGCCCAGCTCCGAACACCGGGGAGCTGTTTTTT. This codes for CASPAPNTGELFF.

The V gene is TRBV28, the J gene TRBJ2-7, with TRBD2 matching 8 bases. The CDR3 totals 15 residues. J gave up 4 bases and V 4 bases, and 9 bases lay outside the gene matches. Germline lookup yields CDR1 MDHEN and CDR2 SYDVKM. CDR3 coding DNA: TGTGCCAGCAGTTCGCTACTAGCGGAAGGGTACGAGCAGTACTTC. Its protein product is CASSSLLAEGYEQYF.

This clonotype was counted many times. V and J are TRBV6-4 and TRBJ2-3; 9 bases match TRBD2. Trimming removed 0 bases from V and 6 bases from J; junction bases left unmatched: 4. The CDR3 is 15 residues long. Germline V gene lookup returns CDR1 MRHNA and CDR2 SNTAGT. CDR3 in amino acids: CASSDSLAGVDTQYF. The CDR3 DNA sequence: TGTGCCAGCAGTGACTCCTTAGCGGGAGTTGATACGCAGTATTTT.

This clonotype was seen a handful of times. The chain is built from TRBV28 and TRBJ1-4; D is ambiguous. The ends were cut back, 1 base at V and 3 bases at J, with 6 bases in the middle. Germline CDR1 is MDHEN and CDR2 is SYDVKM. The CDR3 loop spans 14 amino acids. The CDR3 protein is CASSLLGSNEKLFF. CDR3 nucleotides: TGTGCCAGCAGTTTATTGGGATCTAATGAAAAACTGTTTTTT.

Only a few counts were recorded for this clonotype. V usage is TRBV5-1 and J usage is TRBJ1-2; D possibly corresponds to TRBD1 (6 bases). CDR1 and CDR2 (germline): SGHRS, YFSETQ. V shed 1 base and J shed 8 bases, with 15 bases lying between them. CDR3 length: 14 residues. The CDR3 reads CASSLNQGMGGYTF. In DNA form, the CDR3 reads TGCGCCAGCAGCTTGAATCAGGGGATGGGCGGCTACACCTTC. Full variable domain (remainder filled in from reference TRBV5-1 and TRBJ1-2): KAGVTQTPRYLIKTRGQQVTLSCSPISGHRSVSWYQQTPGQGLQFLFEYFSETQRNKGNFPGRFSGRQFSNSRSEMNVSTLELGDSALYLCASSLNQGMGGYTFGSGTRLTVV.

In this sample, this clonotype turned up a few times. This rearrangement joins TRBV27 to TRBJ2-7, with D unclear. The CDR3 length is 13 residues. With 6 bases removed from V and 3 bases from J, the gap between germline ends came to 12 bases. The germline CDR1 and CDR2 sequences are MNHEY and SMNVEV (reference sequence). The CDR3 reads CASRKDNNYEQYF. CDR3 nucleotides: TGTGCCAGCAGAAAAGACAATAACTACGAGCAGTACTTC.

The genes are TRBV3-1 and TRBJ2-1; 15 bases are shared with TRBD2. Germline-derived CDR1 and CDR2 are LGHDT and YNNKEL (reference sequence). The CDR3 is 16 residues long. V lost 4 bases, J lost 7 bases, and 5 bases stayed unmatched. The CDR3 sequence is CASSRRTSGRGNEQFF. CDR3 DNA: TGTGCCAGCAGCCGACGGACTAGCGGGAGGGGTAATGAGCAGTTCTTC.

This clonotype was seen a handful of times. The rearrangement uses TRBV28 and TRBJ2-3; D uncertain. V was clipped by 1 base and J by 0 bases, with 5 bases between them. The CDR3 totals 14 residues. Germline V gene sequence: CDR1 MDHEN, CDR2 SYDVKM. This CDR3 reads CASSLLPSTDTQYF. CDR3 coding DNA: TGTGCCAGCAGTTTATTACCAAGCACAGATACGCAGTATTTT.

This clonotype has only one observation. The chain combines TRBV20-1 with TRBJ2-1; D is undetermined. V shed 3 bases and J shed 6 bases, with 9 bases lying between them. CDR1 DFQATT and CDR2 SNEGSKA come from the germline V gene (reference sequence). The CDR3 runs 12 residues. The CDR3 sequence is CSARWAPNEQFF. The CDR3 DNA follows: TGCAGTGCTAGGTGGGCCCCCAATGAGCAGTTCTTC.

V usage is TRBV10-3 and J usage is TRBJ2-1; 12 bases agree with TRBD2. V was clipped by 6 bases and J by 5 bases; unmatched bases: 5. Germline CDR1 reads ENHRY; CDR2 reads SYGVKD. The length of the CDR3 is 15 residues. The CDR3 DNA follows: TGTGCCATCAGCTCGACTAGCGGGAGTGACAATGAGCAGTTCTTC. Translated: CAISSTSGSDNEQFF.

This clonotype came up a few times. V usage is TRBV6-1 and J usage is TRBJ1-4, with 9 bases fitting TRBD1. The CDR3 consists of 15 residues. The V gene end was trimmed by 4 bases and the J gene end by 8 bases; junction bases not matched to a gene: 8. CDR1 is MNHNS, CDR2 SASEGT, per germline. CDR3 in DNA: TGTGCCAGCAGTGTTACCGGGACAGGGAACGAAAAACTGTTTTTT. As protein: CASSVTGTGNEKLFF.

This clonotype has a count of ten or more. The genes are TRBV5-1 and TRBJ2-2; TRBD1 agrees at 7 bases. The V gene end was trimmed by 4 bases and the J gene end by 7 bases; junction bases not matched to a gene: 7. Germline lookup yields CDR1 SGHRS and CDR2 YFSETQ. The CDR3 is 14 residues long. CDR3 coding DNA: TGCGCCAGCAGCCCCGGGACAGATGGCGGGGAGCTGTTTTTT. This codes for CASSPGTDGGELFF.

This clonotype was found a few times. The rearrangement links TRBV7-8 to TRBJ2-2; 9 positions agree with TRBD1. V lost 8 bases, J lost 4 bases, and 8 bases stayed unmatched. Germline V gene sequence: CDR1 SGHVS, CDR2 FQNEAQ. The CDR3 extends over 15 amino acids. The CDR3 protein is CASGGTGWGTGELFF. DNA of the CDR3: TGTGCCAGCGGCGGGACAGGGTGGGGCACCGGGGAGCTGTTTTTT.

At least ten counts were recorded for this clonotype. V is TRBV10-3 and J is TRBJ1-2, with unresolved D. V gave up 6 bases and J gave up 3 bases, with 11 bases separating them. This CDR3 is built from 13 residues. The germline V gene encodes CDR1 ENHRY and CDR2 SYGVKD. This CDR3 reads CAISPTSDYGYTF. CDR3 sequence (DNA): TGTGCCATCAGCCCGACCAGCGACTATGGCTACACCTTC.

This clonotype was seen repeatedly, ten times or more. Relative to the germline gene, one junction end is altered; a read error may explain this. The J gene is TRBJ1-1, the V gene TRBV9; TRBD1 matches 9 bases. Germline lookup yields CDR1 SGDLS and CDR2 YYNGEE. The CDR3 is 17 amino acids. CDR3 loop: CASSEWPLQGAYTEAFF. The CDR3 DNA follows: TGTGCCAGCAGCGAGTGGCCGTTACAGGGGGCGTACACTGAAGCCTTCTTT.

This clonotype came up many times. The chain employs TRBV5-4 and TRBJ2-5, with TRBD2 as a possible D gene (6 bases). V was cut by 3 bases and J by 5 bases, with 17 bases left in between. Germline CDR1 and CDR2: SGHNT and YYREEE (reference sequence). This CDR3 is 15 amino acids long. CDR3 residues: CASSSPNEGRETQYF. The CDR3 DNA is TGTGCCAGCAGCTCCCCTAATGAGGGGAGGGAGACCCAGTACTTC.

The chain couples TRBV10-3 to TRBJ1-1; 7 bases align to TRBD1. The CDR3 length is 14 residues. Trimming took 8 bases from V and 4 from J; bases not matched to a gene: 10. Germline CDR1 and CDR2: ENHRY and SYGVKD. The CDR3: CAIGDSPSGTEAFF. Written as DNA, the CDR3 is TGTGCCATCGGGGACAGCCCCTCGGGCACTGAAGCTTTCTTT.

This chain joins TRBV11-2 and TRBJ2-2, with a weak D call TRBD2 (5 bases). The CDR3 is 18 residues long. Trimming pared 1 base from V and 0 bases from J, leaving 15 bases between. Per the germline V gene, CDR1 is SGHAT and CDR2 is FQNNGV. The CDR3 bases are TGTGCCAGCAGCTTAGGGGAGTTTTTAACTTCGAACACCGGGGAGCTGTTTTTT. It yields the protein CASSLGEFLTSNTGELFF.

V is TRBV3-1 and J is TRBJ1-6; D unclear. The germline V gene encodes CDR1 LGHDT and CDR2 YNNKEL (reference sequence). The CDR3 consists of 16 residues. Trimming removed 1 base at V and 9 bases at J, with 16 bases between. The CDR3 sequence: CASSQGSVGIGSPLHF. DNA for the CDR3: TGTGCCAGCAGCCAAGGATCCGTGGGGATCGGTTCACCCCTCCACTTT.

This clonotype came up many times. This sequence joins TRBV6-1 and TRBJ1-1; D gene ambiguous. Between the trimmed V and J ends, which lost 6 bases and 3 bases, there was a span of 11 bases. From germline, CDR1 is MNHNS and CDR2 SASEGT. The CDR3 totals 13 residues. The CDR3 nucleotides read TGTGCCAGCAGGATACACAGTGACACTGAAGCTTTCTTT. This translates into CASRIHSDTEAFF.

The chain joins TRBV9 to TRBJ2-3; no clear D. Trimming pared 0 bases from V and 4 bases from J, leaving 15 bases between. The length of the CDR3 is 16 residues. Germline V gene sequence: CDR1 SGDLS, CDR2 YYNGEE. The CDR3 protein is CASSVALDAPPDTQYF. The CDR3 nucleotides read TGTGCCAGCAGCGTAGCCCTAGATGCGCCGCCAGATACGCAGTATTTT.

The CDR3 DNA reads TGTGCCAGCAGCTTAGCCGGACGTCTCTCTGGAAACACCATATATTTT. It codes for CASSLAGRLSGNTIYF. This chain uses TRBV7-6 with TRBJ1-3; D uncertain. From germline, CDR1 is SGHVS and CDR2 FNYEAQ. V shed 0 bases and J shed 0 bases, with 9 bases lying between them. The CDR3 totals 16 residues.

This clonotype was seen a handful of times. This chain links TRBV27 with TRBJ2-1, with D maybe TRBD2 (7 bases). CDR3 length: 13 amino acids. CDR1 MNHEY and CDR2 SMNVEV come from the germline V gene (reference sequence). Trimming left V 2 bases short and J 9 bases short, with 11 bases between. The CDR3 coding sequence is TGTGCCAGCAGTTTAGGGGGGGGCGTTGAGCAGTTCTTC. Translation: CASSLGGGVEQFF.

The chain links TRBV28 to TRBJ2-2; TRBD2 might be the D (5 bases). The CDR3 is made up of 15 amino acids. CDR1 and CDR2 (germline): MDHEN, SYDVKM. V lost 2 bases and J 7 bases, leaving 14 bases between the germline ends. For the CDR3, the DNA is TGTGCCAGCAGTTTAAGGCGTTTACTAGGCGGGGAGCTGTTTTTT. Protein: CASSLRRLLGGELFF.

The CDR3 DNA sequence: TGCAGTGCCCATGACCCCGAAGGCTCCGAGCAGTACTTC. Amino acids: CSAHDPEGSEQYF. This sequence joins TRBV20-1 and TRBJ2-7, with D unclear. This CDR3 contains 13 residues. The V gene lost 6 bases and the J gene lost 6 bases, with 18 bases spanning the gap. Germline V gene lookup returns CDR1 DFQATT and CDR2 SNEGSKA (reference sequence).

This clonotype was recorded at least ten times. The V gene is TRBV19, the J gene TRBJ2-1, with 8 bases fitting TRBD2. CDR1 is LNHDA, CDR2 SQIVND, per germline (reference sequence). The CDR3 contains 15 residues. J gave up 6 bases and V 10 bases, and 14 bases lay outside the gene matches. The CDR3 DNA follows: TGTGCCACTTCCCCCCGGGAGGGCCCTGCCAATGAGCAGTTCTTC. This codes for CATSPREGPANEQFF. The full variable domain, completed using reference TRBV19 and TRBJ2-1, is DGGITQSPKYLFRKEGQNVTLSCEQNLNHDAMYWYRQDPGQGLRLIYYSQIVNDFQKGDIAEGYSVSREKKESFPLTVTSAQKNPTAFYLCATSPREGPANEQFFGPGTRLTVL.

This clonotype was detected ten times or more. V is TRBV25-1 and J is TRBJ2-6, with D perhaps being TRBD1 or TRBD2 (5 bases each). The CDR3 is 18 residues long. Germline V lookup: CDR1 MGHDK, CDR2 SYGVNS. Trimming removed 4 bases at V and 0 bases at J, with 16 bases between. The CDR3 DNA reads TGTGCCAGCAGTGTCTCCGGGACGGGCCTCTCTGGGGCCAACGTCCTGACTTTC. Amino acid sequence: CASSVSGTGLSGANVLTF.

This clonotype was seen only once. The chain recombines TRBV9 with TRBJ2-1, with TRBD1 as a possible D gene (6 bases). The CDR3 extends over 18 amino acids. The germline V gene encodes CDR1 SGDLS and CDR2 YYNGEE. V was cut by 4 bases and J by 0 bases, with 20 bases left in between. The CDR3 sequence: CASSPGKGVMSSYNEQFF. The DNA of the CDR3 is TGTGCCAGCAGCCCAGGGAAGGGGGTGATGAGCTCCTACAATGAGCAGTTCTTC.

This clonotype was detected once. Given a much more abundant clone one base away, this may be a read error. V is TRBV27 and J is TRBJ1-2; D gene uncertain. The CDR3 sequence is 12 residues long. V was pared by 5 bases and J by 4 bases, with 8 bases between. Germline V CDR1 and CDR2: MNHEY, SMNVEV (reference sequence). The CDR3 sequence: CASSPAGYGYTF. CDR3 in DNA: TGTGCCAGCAGTCCGGCGGGCTATGGCTACACCTTC.

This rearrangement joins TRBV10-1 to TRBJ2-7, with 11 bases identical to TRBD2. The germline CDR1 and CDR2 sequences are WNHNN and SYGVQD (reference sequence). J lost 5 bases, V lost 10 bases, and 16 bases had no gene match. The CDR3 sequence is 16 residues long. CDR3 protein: CATRPTSGRNADEQYF. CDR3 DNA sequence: TGCGCCACCCGCCCTACTAGCGGGAGAAACGCCGACGAGCAGTACTTC.

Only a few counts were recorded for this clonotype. The CDR3 DNA follows: TGTGCCAGCAGCTTAGGCCGGGACAGCCAGCAGTACTTC. Translated: CASSLGRDSQQYF. This chain joins TRBV7-7 and TRBJ2-7; 7 nucleotides line up with TRBD1. The trim removed 1 base at V and 8 bases at J, leaving 5 bases unmatched. Germline loops: CDR1 SSHAT, CDR2 FNYEAQ (reference sequence). The CDR3 is made up of 13 amino acids.

The CDR3 spells CASSGVTFSNTGELFF. The CDR3 region has the DNA TGTGCCAGTTCGGGGGTAACCTTTTCGAACACCGGGGAGCTGTTTTTT. This chain connects TRBV19 to TRBJ2-2, with D possibly TRBD2 on 6 matching bases. Per germline, CDR1 LNHDA and CDR2 SQIVND (reference sequence). The CDR3 has 16 residues. V lost 8 bases, J lost 0 bases, and 16 bases lay in between.